Following are 4 T cell receptor beta chains from one sample sequenced in a study of blood T cell repertoires in COVID-19 (dated by TCRdb to the early 2020s). The library was prepared using the immunoSEQ multiplex PCR assay. Drawn from immuneACCESS, this table holds only the in-frame rearrangements with V and J called that TCRdb kept. Clones are partly lost; checked studies trace under half to an unresolved V gene and leave the rest unexplained. In this sample the table shows 240,000 or so clones, just under 85% of which occur a single time. Approximately 10% of the sample belongs to the ten largest clones. Sequencing was carried out using peripheral blood. The receptors here all came from an elderly woman with acute or convalescent COVID-19.

CDR3 region: CASSPGTLGGYTF. As DNA, the CDR3 is TGCGCCAGCAGCCCGGGGACACTGGGGGGCTACACCTTC. The rearrangement links TRBV5-1 to TRBJ1-2; tentatively, D is TRBD1 (6 bases). V was pared by 4 bases and J by 8 bases, with 15 bases between. CDR1 SGHRS and CDR2 YFSETQ come from the germline V gene. The CDR3 is made up of 13 amino acids.

The chain links TRBV11-3 to TRBJ2-2; 7 bases align to TRBD2. This CDR3 spans 16 amino acids. CDR1 is SGHNT and CDR2 is YENEEA in the germline V gene. The J segment lost 2 bases and the V segment lost 5 bases, leaving 8 bases of the junction unmatched. CDR3 amino acids: CASSPLTGGNTGELFF. CDR3 coding DNA: TGTGCCAGCAGCCCTCTCACGGGGGGAAACACCGGGGAGCTGTTTTTT.

This rearrangement joins TRBV5-1 to TRBJ2-3, with D perhaps matching TRBD1 (6 bases). The CDR3 spans 16 residues. V lost 0 bases and J lost 2, with 13 bases in between. CDR1 is SGHRS, CDR2 YFSETQ, per germline. DNA of the CDR3: TGCGCCAGCAGCTTGGCGATGGGGGCTCCCACAGATACGCAGTATTTT. This codes for CASSLAMGAPTDTQYF.

J is TRBJ1-2 and V is TRBV3-1 (or the pseudogene TRBV3-2); 10 bases align to TRBD1. This CDR3 contains 13 residues. V dropped 3 bases and J dropped 8; count of bases not matched to a gene: 3. Germline values: CDR1 LGHDT, CDR2 YNNKEL (reference sequence). CDR3 bases: TGTGCCAGCAGCCAGGGACAGGGGACCGGCTACACCTTC. Translation gives CASSQGQGTGYTF.